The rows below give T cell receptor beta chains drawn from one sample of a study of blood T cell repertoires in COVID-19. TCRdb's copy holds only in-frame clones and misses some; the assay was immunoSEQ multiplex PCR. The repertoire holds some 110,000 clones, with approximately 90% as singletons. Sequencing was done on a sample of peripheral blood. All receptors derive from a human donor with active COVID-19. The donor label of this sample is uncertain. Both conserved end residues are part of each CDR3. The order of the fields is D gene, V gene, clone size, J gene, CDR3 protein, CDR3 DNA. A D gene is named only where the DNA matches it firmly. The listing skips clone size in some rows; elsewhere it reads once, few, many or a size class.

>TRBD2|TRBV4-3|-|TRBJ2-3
CASSQALTLAGGQSTDTQYF
TGCGCCAGCAGCCAAGCGCTAACACTAGCGGGGGGCCAAAGCACAGATACGCAGTATTTT
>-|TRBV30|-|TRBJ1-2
CAWSESPTNYGYTF
TGTGCCTGGAGTGAAAGTCCTACTAACTATGGCTACACCTTC
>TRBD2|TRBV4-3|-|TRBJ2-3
CASSQGLAGGPTDTQYF
TGCGCCAGCAGCCAAGGACTAGCGGGGGGGCCGACAGATACGCAGTATTTT
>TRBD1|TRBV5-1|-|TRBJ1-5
CASSWGTGFGNQPQHF
TGCGCCAGCAGCTGGGGGACAGGGTTCGGCAATCAGCCCCAGCATTTT
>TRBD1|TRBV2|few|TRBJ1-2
CAEGQGRYGYTF
TGTGCCGAGGGACAGGGGCGTTATGGCTACACCTTC
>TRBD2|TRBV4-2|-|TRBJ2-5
CASSQEVGTSKGETQYF
TGTGCCAGCAGCCAAGAGGTTGGGACTAGCAAGGGAGAGACCCAGTACTTC
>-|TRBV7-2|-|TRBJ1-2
CASSFSRGNGYTF
TGTGCCAGCAGCTTTAGCAGGGGTAACGGCTACACCTTC
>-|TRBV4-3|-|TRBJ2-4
CASSPQVTGGLAKNIQYF
TGCGCCAGCAGCCCTCAAGTAACCGGGGGGCTAGCCAAAAACATTCAGTACTTC
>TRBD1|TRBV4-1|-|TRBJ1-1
CASSRDIRTGTEAFF
TGCGCCAGCAGCCGGGACATAAGGACAGGCACTGAAGCTTTCTTT
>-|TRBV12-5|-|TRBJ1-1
CASGLGGGLDTEAFF
TGTGCTAGTGGTCTTGGAGGCGGTTTGGACACTGAAGCTTTCTTT